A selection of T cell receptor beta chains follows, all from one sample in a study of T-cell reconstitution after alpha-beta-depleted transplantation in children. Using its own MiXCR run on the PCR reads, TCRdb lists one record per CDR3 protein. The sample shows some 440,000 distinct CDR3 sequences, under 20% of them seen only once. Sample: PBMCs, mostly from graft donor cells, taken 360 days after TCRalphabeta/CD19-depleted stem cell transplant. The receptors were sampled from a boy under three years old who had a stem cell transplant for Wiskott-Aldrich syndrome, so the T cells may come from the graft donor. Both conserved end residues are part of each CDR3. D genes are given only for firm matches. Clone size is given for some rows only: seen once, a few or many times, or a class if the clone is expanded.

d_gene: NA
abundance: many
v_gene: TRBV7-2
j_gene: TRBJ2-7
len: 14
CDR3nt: TGTGCCAGCAGCTTAGTGGACAGCTCCTACGAGCAGTACTTC
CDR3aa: CASSLVDSSYEQYF

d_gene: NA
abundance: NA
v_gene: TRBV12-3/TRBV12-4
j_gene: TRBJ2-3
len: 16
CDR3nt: TGTGCCAGCAGTTTCGACTCGGGGGCAGCCACAGATACGCAGTATTTT
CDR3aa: CASSFDSGAATDTQYF

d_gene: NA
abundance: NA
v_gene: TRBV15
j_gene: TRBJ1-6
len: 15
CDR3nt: TGTGCCACCAGCACAAACAGGGCCCTCGGATCACCCCTCCACTTT
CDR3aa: CATSTNRALGSPLHF

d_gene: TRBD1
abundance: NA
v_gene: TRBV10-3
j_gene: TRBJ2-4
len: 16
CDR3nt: TGTGCCATCAGTCCCGGGGACAGGGTGGTCAAAAACATTCAGTACTTC
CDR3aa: CAISPGDRVVKNIQYF

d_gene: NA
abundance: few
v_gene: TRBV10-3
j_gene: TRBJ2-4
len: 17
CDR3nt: TGTGCCATCAGTGAGTCCTTAGGGAAGATAGCCAAAAACATTCAGTACTTC
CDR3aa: CAISESLGKIAKNIQYF

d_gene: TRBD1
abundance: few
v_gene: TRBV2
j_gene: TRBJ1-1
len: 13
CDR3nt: TGTGCCAGCAGTACAGGGGGCGGCACTGAAGCTTTCTTT
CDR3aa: CASSTGGGTEAFF

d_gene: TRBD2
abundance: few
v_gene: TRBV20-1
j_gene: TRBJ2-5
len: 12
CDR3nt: TGCAGTGCTCCGACTAGCGATGAGACCCAGTACTTC
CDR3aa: CSAPTSDETQYF

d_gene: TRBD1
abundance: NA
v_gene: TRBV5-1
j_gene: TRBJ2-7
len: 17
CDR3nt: TGCGCCAGCAGCTCCATCCCGGGCGGGACAGGGTCCTACGAGCAGTACTTC
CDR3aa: CASSSIPGGTGSYEQYF

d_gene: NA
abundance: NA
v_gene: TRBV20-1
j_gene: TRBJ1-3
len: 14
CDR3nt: TGCAGTGCTATTTCGGTCGTCTCTGGAAACACCATATATTTT
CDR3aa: CSAISVVSGNTIYF

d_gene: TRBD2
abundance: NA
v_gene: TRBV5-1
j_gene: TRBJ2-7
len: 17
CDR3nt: TGCGCCAGCAGCCCCACCCCGGGGGGGGTCAGGGCCTACGAGCAGTACTTC
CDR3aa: CASSPTPGGVRAYEQYF

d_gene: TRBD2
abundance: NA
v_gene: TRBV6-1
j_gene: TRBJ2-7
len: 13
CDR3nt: TGTGCCACCAAGACTAGCACCTATAGCGAGCAGTACTTC
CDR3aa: CATKTSTYSEQYF

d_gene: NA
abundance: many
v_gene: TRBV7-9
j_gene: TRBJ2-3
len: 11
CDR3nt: TGTGCCAGCAGTCGCACAGATACGCAGTATTTT
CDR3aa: CASSRTDTQYF

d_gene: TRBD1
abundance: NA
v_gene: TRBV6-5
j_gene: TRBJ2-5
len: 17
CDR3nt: TGTGCCAGCAGCTACGAGACGCCGGGACAGTTACAAGAGACCCAGTACTTC
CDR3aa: CASSYETPGQLQETQYF

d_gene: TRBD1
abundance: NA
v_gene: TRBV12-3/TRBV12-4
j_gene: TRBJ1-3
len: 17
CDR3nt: TGTGCCAGCAGCAGAATACCGGGACAGGTCTCTGGAAACACCATATATTTT
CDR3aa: CASSRIPGQVSGNTIYF

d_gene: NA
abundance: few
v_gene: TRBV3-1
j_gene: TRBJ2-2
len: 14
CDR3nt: TGTGCCAGCAGCCAAGTGAAGAACACCGGGGAGCTGTTTTTT
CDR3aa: CASSQVKNTGELFF

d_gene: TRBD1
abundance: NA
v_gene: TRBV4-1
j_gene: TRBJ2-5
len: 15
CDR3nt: TGCGCCAGCAGCCTGACCGGGACAGGGCAAGAGACCCAGTACTTC
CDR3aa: CASSLTGTGQETQYF

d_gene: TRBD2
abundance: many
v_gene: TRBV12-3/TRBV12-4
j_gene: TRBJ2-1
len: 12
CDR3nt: TGTGCCAGCAGTTTACGGGGGGGAGAGCAGTTCTTC
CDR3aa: CASSLRGGEQFF

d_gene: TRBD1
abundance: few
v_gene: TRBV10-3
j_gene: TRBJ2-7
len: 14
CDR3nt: TGTGCCATCAGTGAAGGAGACAGGGTGTACGAGCAGTACTTC
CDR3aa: CAISEGDRVYEQYF

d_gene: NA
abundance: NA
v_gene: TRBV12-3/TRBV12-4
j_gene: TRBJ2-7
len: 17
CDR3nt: TGTGCCAGCAGTTCCTCTCCCCCGACAGACCCTTCGACCGAGCAGTACTTC
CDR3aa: CASSSSPPTDPSTEQYF

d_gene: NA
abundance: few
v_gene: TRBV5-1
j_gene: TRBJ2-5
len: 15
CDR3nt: TGCGCCAGCAGCTTTGCGGCGACAGGCCAAGAGACCCAGTACTTC
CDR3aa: CASSFAATGQETQYF

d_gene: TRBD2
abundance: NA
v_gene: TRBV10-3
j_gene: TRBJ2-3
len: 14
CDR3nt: TGTGCCATCAGTTCAGTAGCGGGAGAGAATACGCAGTATTTT
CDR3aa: CAISSVAGENTQYF

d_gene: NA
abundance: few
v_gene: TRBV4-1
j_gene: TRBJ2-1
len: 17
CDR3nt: TGCGCCAGCAGCCAATTCCTCCTGAGAGGGGGGGACAATGAGCAGTTCTTC
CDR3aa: CASSQFLLRGGDNEQFF

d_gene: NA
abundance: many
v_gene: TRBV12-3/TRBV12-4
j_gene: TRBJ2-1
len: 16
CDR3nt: TGTGCCAGCAGTTTCCCCCAACACTTCTCCTACAATGAGCAGTTCTTC
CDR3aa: CASSFPQHFSYNEQFF

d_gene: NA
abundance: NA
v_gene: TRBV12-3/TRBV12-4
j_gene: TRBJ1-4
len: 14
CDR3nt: TGTGCCAGCAGTCTCGGACGGGGGTGGGAAAAACTGTTTTTT
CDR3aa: CASSLGRGWEKLFF

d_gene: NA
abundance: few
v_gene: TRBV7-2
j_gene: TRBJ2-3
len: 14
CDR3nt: TGTGCCAGCGGCAAAATACTAAGCACAGATACGCAGTATTTT
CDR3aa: CASGKILSTDTQYF

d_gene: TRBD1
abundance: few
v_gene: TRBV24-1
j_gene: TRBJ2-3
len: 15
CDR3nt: TGTGCCACCAGTGACCGGGACAGGGTAACAGATACGCAGTATTTT
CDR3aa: CATSDRDRVTDTQYF

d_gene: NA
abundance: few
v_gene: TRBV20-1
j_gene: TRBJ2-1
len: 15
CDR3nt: TGCAGTGCAACGACAGGCCGGAGCTCCTACAATGAGCAGTTCTTC
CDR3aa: CSATTGRSSYNEQFF

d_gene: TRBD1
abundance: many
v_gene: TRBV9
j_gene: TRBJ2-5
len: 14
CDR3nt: TGTGCCAGCAGCCCATGGACAGGCGGGGAGACCCAGTACTTC
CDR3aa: CASSPWTGGETQYF

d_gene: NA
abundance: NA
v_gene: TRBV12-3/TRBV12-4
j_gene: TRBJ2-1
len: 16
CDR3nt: TGTGCCAGCAGTTTCCTTGCTGTTAGCTCCTACAATGAGCAGTTCTTC
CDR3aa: CASSFLAVSSYNEQFF

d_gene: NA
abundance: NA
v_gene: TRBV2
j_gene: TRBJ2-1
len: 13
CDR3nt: TGTGCCACCCCCGGCATAGCCCGGGATGAGCAGTTCTTC
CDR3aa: CATPGIARDEQFF

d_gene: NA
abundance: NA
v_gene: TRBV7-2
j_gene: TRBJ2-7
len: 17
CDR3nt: TGTGCCAGCAGCTTATTCGCTGCTGTACTTCGACCTAGGGAGCAGTACTTC
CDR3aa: CASSLFAAVLRPREQYF

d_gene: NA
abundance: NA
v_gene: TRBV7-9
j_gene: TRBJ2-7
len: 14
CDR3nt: TGTGCCAGCAGCGATCCCCCAGGAACCTACGAGCAGTACTTC
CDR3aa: CASSDPPGTYEQYF

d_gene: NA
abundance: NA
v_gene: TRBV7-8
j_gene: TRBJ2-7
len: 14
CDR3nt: TGTGCCAGCAGCTTATGGGACGGGCACTACGAGCAGTACTTC
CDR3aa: CASSLWDGHYEQYF

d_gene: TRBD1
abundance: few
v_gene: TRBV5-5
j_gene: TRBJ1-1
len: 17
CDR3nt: TGTGCCAGCAGCTTGGTTTGGACAGGCCCAGGGAACACTGAAGCTTTCTTT
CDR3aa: CASSLVWTGPGNTEAFF

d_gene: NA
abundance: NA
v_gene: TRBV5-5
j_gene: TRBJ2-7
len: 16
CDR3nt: TGTGCCAGCAGCTTTCGTTTTCTAGCGTCTGCCTACGAGCAGTACTTC
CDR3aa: CASSFRFLASAYEQYF

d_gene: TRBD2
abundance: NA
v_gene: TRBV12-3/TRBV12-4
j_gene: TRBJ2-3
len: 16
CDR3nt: TGTGCCAGCAGTTTTTTAGGGAGGGGTCCCGCAGATACGCAGTATTTT
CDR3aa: CASSFLGRGPADTQYF

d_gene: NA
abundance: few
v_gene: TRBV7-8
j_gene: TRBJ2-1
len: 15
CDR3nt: TGTGCCAGCAGCTTACGGGACCTCTCCTACAATGAGCAGTTCTTC
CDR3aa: CASSLRDLSYNEQFF

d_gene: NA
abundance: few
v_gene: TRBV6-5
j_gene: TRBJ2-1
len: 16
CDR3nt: TGTGCCAGCAGTTTCAGGGGCACCGGCTCCTACAATGAGCAGTTCTTC
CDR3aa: CASSFRGTGSYNEQFF

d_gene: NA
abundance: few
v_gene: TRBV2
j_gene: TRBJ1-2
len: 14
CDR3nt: TGTGCCAGCAGTGAACCCCGAGGGCCCATTGGCTACACCTTC
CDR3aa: CASSEPRGPIGYTF

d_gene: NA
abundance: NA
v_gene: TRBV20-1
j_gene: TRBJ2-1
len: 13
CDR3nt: TGCAGTGGATCTTCGACAGTAGGGGATGAGCAGTTCTTC
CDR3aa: CSGSSTVGDEQFF

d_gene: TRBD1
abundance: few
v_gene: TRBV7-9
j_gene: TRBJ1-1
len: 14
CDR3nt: TGTGCCAGCAGCTTAGCGGCACAGGGGACTGAAGCTTTCTTT
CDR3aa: CASSLAAQGTEAFF

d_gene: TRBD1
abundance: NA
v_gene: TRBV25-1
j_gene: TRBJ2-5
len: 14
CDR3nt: TGTGCCAGCGGGACAGGCCCGTACCAAGAGACCCAGTACTTC
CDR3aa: CASGTGPYQETQYF

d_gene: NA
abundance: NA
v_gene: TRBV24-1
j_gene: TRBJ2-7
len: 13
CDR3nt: TGTGCCACCAGGGACAGCTATTCCTACGAGCAGTACTTC
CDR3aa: CATRDSYSYEQYF

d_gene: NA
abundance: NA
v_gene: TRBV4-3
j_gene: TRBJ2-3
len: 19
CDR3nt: TGCGCCAGCAGCCAAGAGGGGTGGTATGGGGGACTCAGCACAGATACGCAGTATTTT
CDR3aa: CASSQEGWYGGLSTDTQYF

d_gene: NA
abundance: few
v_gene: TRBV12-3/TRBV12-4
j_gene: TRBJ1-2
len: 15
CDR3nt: TGTGCCAGCAGCCTTCGAGGGGGAGCTAACTATGGCTACACCTTC
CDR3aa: CASSLRGGANYGYTF

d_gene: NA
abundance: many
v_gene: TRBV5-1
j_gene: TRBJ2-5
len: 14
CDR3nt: TGCGCCAGCAGCTTTTCAGGAAGCAGGGAGACCCAGTACTTC
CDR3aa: CASSFSGSRETQYF

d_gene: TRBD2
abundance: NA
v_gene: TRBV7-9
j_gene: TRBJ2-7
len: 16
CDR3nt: TGTGCCAGCAGCTTACCCGGGACTAGCGGGCCCTACGAGCAGTACTTC
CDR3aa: CASSLPGTSGPYEQYF

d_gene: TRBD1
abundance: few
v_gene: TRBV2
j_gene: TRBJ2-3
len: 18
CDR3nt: TGTGCCAGCAGGGACAGGGTACGGAGCGTCCTTAGCACAGATACGCAGTATTTT
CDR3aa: CASRDRVRSVLSTDTQYF

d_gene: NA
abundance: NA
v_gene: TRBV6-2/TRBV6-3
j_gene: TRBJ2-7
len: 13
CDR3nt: TGTGCCAGCAGTTCGTCGACCCCCTACGAGCAGTACTTC
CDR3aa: CASSSSTPYEQYF

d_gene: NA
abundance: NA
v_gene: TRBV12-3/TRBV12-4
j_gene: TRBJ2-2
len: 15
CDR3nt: TGTGCCAGCAGGGGGGACATTCGAAACACCGGGGAGCTGTTTTTT
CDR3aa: CASRGDIRNTGELFF

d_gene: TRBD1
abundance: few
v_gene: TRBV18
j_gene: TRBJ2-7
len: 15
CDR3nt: TGTGCCAGCTCACGGATTACAGGGGCGAACTACGAGCAGTACTTC
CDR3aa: CASSRITGANYEQYF

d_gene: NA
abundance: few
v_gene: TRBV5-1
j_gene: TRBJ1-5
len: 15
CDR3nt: TGCGCCAGCAGCTTGGGCACAGGGAAGGCTCAGCCCCAGCATTTT
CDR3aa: CASSLGTGKAQPQHF

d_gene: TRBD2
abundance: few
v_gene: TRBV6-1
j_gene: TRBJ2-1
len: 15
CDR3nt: TGTGCCAGCAGCAAACTAGCGGGAGTGGGGAATGAGCAGTTCTTC
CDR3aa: CASSKLAGVGNEQFF

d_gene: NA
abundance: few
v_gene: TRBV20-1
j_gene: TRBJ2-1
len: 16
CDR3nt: TGCAGTGCTAGAACAGCGACAGATGCCAATTACAATGAGCAGTTCTTC
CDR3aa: CSARTATDANYNEQFF

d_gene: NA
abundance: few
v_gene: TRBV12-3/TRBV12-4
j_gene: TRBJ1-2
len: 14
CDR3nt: TGTGCCACCGAGGCTAAGGGACTAAACTATGGCTACACCTTC
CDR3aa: CATEAKGLNYGYTF

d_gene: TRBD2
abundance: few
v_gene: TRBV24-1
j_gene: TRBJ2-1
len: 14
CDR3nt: TGTGCCACCAGTGAGGCAGGGAGGGATAATGAGCAGTTCTTC
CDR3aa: CATSEAGRDNEQFF

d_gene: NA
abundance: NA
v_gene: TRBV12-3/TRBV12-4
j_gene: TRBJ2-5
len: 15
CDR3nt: TGTGCCAGCAGCCGCTCGTGGAGACTGCGGGAGACCCAGTACTTC
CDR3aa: CASSRSWRLRETQYF

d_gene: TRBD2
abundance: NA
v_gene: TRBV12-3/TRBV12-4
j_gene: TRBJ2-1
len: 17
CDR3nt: TGTGCCAGCAGTCGTAGCGGGAGGGCCGGATCCTACAATGAGCAGTTCTTC
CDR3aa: CASSRSGRAGSYNEQFF

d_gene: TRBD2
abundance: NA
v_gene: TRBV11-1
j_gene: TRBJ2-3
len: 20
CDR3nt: TGTGCCAGCAGATACGGGACTAGCGGGGAGTTCCGATCCGAGGGCAATACGCAGTATTTT
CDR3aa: CASRYGTSGEFRSEGNTQYF